This T cell receptor (beta chain) was captured in a study of blood T cell repertoires in COVID-19. Study in general: Sites in the United States, Italy and Spain provided acute and convalescent COVID-19 samples. From T cells, B-cell-depleted T cells, or PBMCs came the material, which was cDNA or gDNA.

Original analysis: Nucleated cell counts were estimated from reference gene primer amplification. The method was immunoSEQ multiplex PCR; TCRdb's version includes in-frame clones alone and lacks a portion of them. Clone size and the V and J calls come from that table; the DNA yielded D and trimming. Of around 130,000 clones in the sample, approximately 84% are singletons; the top ten hold roughly a sixth. Trimming left V 8 bases short and J 0 bases short, with 10 bases between. Germline CDR1 SNHLY, CDR2 FYNNEI. The CDR3 has 14 residues. This chain connects TRBV2 to TRBJ2-2, with a weak D call TRBD2 (5 bases). The TCR sequence derives from an elderly woman with acute or convalescent COVID-19. Source material: peripheral blood. The CDR3 nucleotides read TGTGCCAGCGCAACCGGGACGAACACCGGGGAGCTGTTTTTT. As protein: CASATGTNTGELFF. The whole variable domain, filled in from reference TRBV2 and TRBJ2-2, reads EPEVTQTPSHQVTQMGQEVILRCVPISNHLYFYWYRQILGQKVEFLVSFYNNEISEKSEIFDDQFSVERPDGSNFTLKIRSTKLEDSAMYFCASATGTNTGELFFGEGSRLTVL.